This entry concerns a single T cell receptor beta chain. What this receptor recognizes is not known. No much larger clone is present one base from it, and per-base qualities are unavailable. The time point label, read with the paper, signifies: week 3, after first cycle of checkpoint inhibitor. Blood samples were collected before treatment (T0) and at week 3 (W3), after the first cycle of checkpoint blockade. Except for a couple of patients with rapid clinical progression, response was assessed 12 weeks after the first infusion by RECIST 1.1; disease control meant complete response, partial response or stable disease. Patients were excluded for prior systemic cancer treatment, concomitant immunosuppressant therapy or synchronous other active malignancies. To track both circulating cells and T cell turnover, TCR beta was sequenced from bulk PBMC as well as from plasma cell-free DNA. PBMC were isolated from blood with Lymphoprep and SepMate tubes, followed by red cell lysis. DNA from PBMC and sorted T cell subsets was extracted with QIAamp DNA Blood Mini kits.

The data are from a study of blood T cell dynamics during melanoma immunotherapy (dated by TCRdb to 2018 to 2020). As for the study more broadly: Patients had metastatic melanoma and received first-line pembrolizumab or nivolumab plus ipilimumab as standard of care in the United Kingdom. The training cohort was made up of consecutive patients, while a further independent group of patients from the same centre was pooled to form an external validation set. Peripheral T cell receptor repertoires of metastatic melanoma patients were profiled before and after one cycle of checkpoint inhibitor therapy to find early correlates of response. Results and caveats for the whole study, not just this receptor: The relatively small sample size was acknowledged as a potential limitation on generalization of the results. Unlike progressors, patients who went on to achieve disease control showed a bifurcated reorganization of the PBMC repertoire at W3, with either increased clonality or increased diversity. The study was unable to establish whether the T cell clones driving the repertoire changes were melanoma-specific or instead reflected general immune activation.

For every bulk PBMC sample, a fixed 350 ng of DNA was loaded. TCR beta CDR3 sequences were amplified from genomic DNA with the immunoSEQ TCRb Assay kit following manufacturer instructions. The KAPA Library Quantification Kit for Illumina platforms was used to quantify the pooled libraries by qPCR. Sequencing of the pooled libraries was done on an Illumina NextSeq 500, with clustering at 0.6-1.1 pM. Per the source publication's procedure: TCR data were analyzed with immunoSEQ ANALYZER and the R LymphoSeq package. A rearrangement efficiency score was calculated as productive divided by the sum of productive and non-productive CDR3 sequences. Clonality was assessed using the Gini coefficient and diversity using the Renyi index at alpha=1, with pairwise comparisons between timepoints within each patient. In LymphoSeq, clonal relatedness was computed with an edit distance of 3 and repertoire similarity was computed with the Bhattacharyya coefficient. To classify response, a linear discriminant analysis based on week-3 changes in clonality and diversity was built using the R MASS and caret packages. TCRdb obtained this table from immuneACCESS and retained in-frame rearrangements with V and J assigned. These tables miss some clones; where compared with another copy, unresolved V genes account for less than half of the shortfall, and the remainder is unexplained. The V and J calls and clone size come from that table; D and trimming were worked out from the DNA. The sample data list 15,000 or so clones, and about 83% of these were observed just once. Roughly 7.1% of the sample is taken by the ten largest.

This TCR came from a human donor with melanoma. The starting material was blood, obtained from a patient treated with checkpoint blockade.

Here is the DNA: TGCGCCAGCAGCCAAGTTACCCTTTTAGGTCGCGAGACCCAGTACTTC. It codes for CASSQVTLLGRETQYF. The V and J genes are TRBV4-1 and TRBJ2-5, with an unclear D gene assignment. The germline V gene encodes CDR1 MGHRA and CDR2 YSYEKL. V loses 1 base, J loses 5 bases, and the germline ends lie 17 bases apart. The CDR3, cysteine through phenylalanine, is 16 amino acids long. CDR3 DNA only is kept here, 48 bases in frame from base 1.